Listed here are 3 T cell receptor beta chains from one sample, sequenced in a study of persistence of HIV-infected CD4 T cells. This was the immunoSEQ version 4 assay in survey mode. This table comes from immunoSEQ multiplex PCR, and its TCRdb copy is limited to in-frame clones, with some not included. The sample contains approximately 20,000 clones, approximately 80% of which appear only once. Lysates of CMV-infected fibroblasts at approximately 9.4 ug/mL stimulated these cells. Sorting selected CD4+ T cells upregulating both CD40 ligand and CD69. Antigens of these TCRs are unknown. This material consisted of CD4+ T cells sorted from PBMCs after roughly 19-hour stimulation, taken from a patient who received antiretroviral therapy. These TCRs come from an adult man with HIV who was CMV-seropositive.

The chain uses TRBV19 and TRBJ2-7; 7 bases align to TRBD1. CDR1 and CDR2 (germline): LNHDA, SQIVND (reference sequence). V lost 3 bases and J lost 0; bases outside the gene matches: 17. There are 19 residues in the CDR3. CDR3 in DNA: TGTGCCAGTAGTATTCGGGTCAGGGGCTCTGGGACAGTCTCCTACGAGCAGTACTTC. It translates to CASSIRVRGSGTVSYEQYF.

This chain connects TRBV7-9 to TRBJ1-1; 7 bases line up with TRBD1. Germline CDR1 SEHNR, CDR2 FQNEAQ (reference sequence). This CDR3 has 13 residues. With V trimmed by 0 bases and J by 10 bases, 5 bases remained unmatched. DNA for the CDR3: TGTGCCAGCAGCTTAGCGTCGACAGGGAGAGCTTTCTTT. The encoded protein is CASSLASTGRAFF.

The chain is built from TRBV3-1 (or the pseudogene TRBV3-2) and TRBJ1-2; maybe TRBD1 (5 bases). From germline, CDR1 is LGHDT and CDR2 YNNKEL (reference sequence). Trimming took 1 base from V and 7 from J, leaving 16 bases between them. This CDR3 region has 15 residues. Here the CDR3 DNA reads TGTGCCAGCAGCCAAGGACGAGGGGCGTTGATTGGCTACACCTTC. Translating gives CASSQGRGALIGYTF.